This TCR beta chain was sequenced during a study of T cells in Graves' hyperthyroidism and ophthalmopathy. General observations from the study: Progression to ophthalmopathy was predicted a median of roughly 6.5 months early.

Template material for amplifying TCR beta CDR3 regions consisted of RNA transcripts. In the first-round RT-PCR of the TCR CDR3, the HTBI primer set was used. TCRdb fed the multiplex PCR reads into MiXCR, producing one record per CDR3 protein. The data show 550,000 to 800,000 distinct CDR3 sequences, 15% to 20% seen once. For this clonotype: Its specificity is unknown.

Unmatched junction bases numbered 12, after V lost 3 bases and J lost 5 bases. This CDR3 region has 16 residues. Germline loops: CDR1 LGHDT, CDR2 YNNKEL (reference sequence). From more than 8 ml of fresh peripheral blood, PBMCs were isolated. This clonotype was obtained from a man aged 50-60 years with Graves' hyperthyroidism. Material: blood. The chain recombines TRBV3-1 with TRBJ1-1; 7 bases map to TRBD1. The CDR3 bases are TGTGCCAGCAGCCAGTCTTTGACAGGGAGGGGTACTGAAGCTTTCTTT. Protein: CASSQSLTGRGTEAFF.